Below are 8 T cell receptor beta chains sequenced from a single sample in a study of shared clonotypes between healthy human individuals. Profiling relied on immunoSEQ multiplex PCR, and the TCRdb table lists in-frame clones only, not all of them. The table has some 2 million clones, 90% to 95% seen once; the top ten hold more than 0.1%. Sequencing was carried out using naive CD4+ T cells sorted from blood. Subset denoted: CD45RA+ positively selected. These receptors came from a man aged 18 to 30 in good health.

V is TRBV7-8 and J is TRBJ2-3, with TRBD2 as a possible D gene (5 bases). The V end was cut by 1 base, the J end by 0 bases, with 17 bases between. Germline CDR1 SGHVS, CDR2 FQNEAQ. CDR3 length equals 18 residues. CDR3 DNA sequence: TGTGCCAGCAGCTTAGGAGGTACCAGCGGAGCGAGCACAGATACGCAGTATTTT. This codes for CASSLGGTSGASTDTQYF.

This clone was observed a handful of times. The chain is built from TRBV6-5 and TRBJ1-6, with D unresolved. The CDR3 runs 12 residues. Germline loops: CDR1 MNHEY, CDR2 SVGAGI. V was cut by 4 bases and J by 8 bases, with 6 bases left in between. The CDR3 DNA follows: TGTGCCAGCAGTTCGTACTATTCACCCCTCCACTTT. Protein product: CASSSYYSPLHF.

In the case of this clone: The sample holds other DNA sequences that translate to the same CDR3. The gene calls are TRBV6-5 and TRBJ1-2; 8 positions match TRBD1. Trimming removed 2 bases from V and 4 bases from J; junction bases left unmatched: 0. This CDR3 region has 13 residues. Germline V gives CDR1 MNHEY, CDR2 SVGAGI. The DNA of the CDR3 is TGTGCCAGCAGTTACGACAGGGGCTATGGCTACACCTTC. This codes for CASSYDRGYGYTF.

This sequence joins TRBV4-1 and TRBJ2-5, with D perhaps matching TRBD1 (5 bases). This CDR3 contains 15 residues. Germline V CDR1 and CDR2: MGHRA, YSYEKL. Trimming shortened V by 1 base and J by 1 base, and 10 bases separated the two germline ends. The CDR3, as DNA: TGCGCCAGCAGCCAAGGGACAAAGACCCAAGAGACCCAGTACTTC. It codes for CASSQGTKTQETQYF.

This chain uses TRBV7-9 with TRBJ2-3, with 9 bases fitting TRBD2. The CDR3 is made up of 16 amino acids. Germline lookup yields CDR1 SEHNR and CDR2 FQNEAQ (reference sequence). V gave up 1 base and J gave up 2 bases; unmatched junction bases: 4. The CDR3 reads CASSLGASGTTDTQYF. CDR3 nucleotide sequence: TGTGCCAGCAGCTTAGGGGCTAGCGGGACCACAGATACGCAGTATTTT. Using reference TRBV7-9 and TRBJ2-3 for the parts outside the CDR3, the full variable domain is DTGVSQNPRHKITKRGQNVTFRCDPISEHNRLYWYRQTLGQGPEFLTYFQNEAQLEKSRLLSDRFSAERPKGSFSTLEIQRTEQGDSAMYLCASSLGASGTTDTQYFGPGTRLTVL.

J is TRBJ2-2 and V is TRBV29-1; D gene unclear. Trimming left V 4 bases short and J 2 bases short, with 8 bases between. The length of the CDR3 is 13 residues. Germline CDR1 SQVTM, CDR2 ANQGSEA. CDR3 in DNA: TGCAGCGTTGGGCCAGTCAACACCGGGGAGCTGTTTTTT. Amino acid sequence: CSVGPVNTGELFF.

This clone showed up just a few times. V is TRBV10-2 and J is TRBJ1-6; a possible D gene is TRBD1 (6 bases). Germline CDR1 reads WSHSY; CDR2 reads SAAADI. V was shortened by 6 bases and J by 9 bases, with 12 bases between the two germline ends. The CDR3 length is 13 residues. CDR3 in DNA: TGCGCCAGCAGGGGGACATCTGTTTCACCCCTCCACTTT. Translated, it gives CASRGTSVSPLHF.

The V and J genes are TRBV30 and TRBJ1-1; D is undetermined. The CDR3 loop spans 15 amino acids. Trimming stripped 2 bases from V and 1 base from J, with 14 bases between. Germline CDR1 GTSNPN, CDR2 SVGIG (reference sequence). In DNA form, the CDR3 reads TGTGCCTGGAGTCCGGCGGGAACTAAGAACACTGAAGCTTTCTTT. Its protein product is CAWSPAGTKNTEAFF.